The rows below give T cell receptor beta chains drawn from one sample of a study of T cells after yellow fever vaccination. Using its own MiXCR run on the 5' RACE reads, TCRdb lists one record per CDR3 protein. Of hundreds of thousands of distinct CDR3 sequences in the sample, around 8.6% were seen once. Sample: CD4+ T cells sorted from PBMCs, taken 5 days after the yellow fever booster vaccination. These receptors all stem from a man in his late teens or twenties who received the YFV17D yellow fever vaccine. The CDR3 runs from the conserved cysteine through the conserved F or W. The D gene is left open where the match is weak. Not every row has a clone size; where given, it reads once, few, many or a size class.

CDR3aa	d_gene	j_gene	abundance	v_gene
CASSLLDGSPLHF	-	TRBJ1-6	-	TRBV12-3/TRBV12-4
CSARDRNSPLHF	-	TRBJ1-6	few	TRBV20-1
CASSRTEGVAFF	-	TRBJ1-1	-	TRBV27
CASSFGAAMNTEAFF	-	TRBJ1-1	-	TRBV7-2
CASSPPSLGETDTQYF	-	TRBJ2-3	-	TRBV18
CASSQVYIQETQYF	-	TRBJ2-5	many	TRBV4-3
CSVSTPANTGELFF	-	TRBJ2-2	-	TRBV29-1
CASSLSNADGYTF	-	TRBJ1-2	many	TRBV28
CASSRQGGTNQPQHF	TRBD1	TRBJ1-5	many	TRBV6-2/TRBV6-3
CASSPLGLAGGTDTQYF	TRBD2	TRBJ2-3	-	TRBV18
CATSDNQRREGKLFF	-	TRBJ1-4	few	TRBV24-1
CASSLSVGVARDTQYF	-	TRBJ2-3	-	TRBV7-2
CATSDRTGYAGELFF	TRBD1	TRBJ2-2	-	TRBV24-1
CASSAGDRGESQYF	-	TRBJ2-5	-	TRBV6-1
CASSLYDRVRETQYF	-	TRBJ2-5	-	TRBV5-1
CASSPQGAGSNQPQHF	TRBD1	TRBJ1-5	-	TRBV18
CAISRGLAGGDTDTQYF	TRBD2	TRBJ2-3	few	TRBV10-3
CASSLGGAENSPLHF	-	TRBJ1-6	many	TRBV9
CATSPGGEAFF	TRBD1	TRBJ1-1	-	TRBV24-1
CASSQDWGGAKNSPLHF	-	TRBJ1-6	-	TRBV3-1
CASSQEGGSNEKLFF	-	TRBJ1-4	-	TRBV4-1
CATSRDLILGETQYF	-	TRBJ2-5	few	TRBV15
CASSYIQSSTDTQYF	-	TRBJ2-3	many	TRBV6-2/TRBV6-3
CASSYRRGTGELFF	-	TRBJ2-2	few	TRBV6-5
CASSSPGGLSTDTQYF	-	TRBJ2-3	-	TRBV7-3